The 15 T cell receptor beta chains reported below all come from one sample, sequenced in a study of blood T cell repertoires in COVID-19. Only in-frame clones appear in the TCRdb table, and some are missing; sequencing was by immunoSEQ multiplex PCR. Of about 250,000 clones listed, roughly 89% are singletons. The specimen was peripheral blood. These receptors originate from a woman aged 40 to 55 who had recovered from COVID-19.

The rearrangement joins TRBV29-1 to TRBJ2-1; maybe TRBD2 (6 bases). The germline V gene has CDR1 SQVTM and CDR2 ANQGSEA. V dropped 4 bases and J dropped 5 bases, with 12 bases sitting between them. The CDR3 has 13 amino acids. CDR3 sequence: CSVGAGWDNEQFF. The CDR3 region has the DNA TGCAGCGTTGGGGCGGGGTGGGACAATGAGCAGTTCTTC.

The V call is TRBV6-1, the J call TRBJ2-5; no reliable D call. The CDR3 runs 13 residues. The V and J ends lost 3 bases and 5 bases respectively, with 10 bases between them. The germline gives CDR1 MNHNS, CDR2 SASEGT. CDR3 bases: TGTGCCAGCAGTGATGAGAGCAAGGAGACCCAGTACTTC. Its translation is CASSDESKETQYF.

The J gene is TRBJ1-2, the V gene TRBV29-1; D may be TRBD1 (5 bases). Germline-derived CDR1 and CDR2 are SQVTM and ANQGSEA. The CDR3 contains 13 residues. Trimming shortened V by 5 bases and J by 0 bases, and 10 bases separated the two germline ends. The CDR3 sequence is CSVSDSTNYGYTF. The CDR3 region has the DNA TGCAGCGTTTCTGACAGCACTAACTATGGCTACACCTTC.

The chain is built from TRBV6-5 and TRBJ2-1; D uncertain. There are 12 residues in the CDR3. V was trimmed by 6 bases and J by 4 bases, leaving 7 bases between them. CDR1 and CDR2 from the germline V gene are MNHEY and SVGAGI. The CDR3 DNA is TGTGCCAGCAGGCCTACTTACAATGAGCAGTTCTTC. The encoded protein is CASRPTYNEQFF.

The chain is built from TRBV5-1 and TRBJ1-2; no clear D gene. Germline V gene sequence: CDR1 SGHRS, CDR2 YFSETQ. The length of the CDR3 is 17 residues. The V gene lost 4 bases and the J gene lost 4 bases, with 23 bases spanning the gap. CDR3 DNA sequence: TGCGCCAGCAGCCTGACCCAGGACGCGGAGGCCCCCTATGGCTACACCTTC. Its protein is CASSLTQDAEAPYGYTF.

This clone was found once. CDR3 sequence reads: CASSPRRGTNEKLFF. Here the CDR3 DNA reads TGTGCCAGCTCACCACGGCGGGGCACTAATGAAAAACTGTTTTTT. This sequence joins TRBV18 and TRBJ1-4; weak D call: TRBD1 (5 bases). Trimming shortened V by 1 base and J by 2 bases, and 8 bases separated the two germline ends. The germline CDR1 and CDR2 sequences are KGHSH and LQKENI. The CDR3 extends over 15 amino acids.

The chain joins TRBV5-1 to TRBJ2-3; tentative D call: TRBD2 (5 bases). CDR1 is SGHRS and CDR2 is YFSETQ in the germline V gene. The CDR3 runs to 14 residues. The V end lost 0 bases, the J end lost 6 bases, and 11 bases lay between the germline ends. CDR3 in DNA: TGCGCCAGCAGCTTGGATTCGGGGTCGGATACGCAGTATTTT. Translated: CASSLDSGSDTQYF. The full variable domain, rest sourced from reference TRBV5-1 and TRBJ2-3, is KAGVTQTPRYLIKTRGQQVTLSCSPISGHRSVSWYQQTPGQGLQFLFEYFSETQRNKGNFPGRFSGRQFSNSRSEMNVSTLELGDSALYLCASSLDSGSDTQYFGPGTRLTVL.

This clone is a singleton in its sample. The genes are TRBV11-1 and TRBJ2-3, with D maybe TRBD2 (5 bases). This CDR3 contains 14 residues. Trimming took off 5 bases at V and 0 bases at J, with 9 bases between the two ends. Germline CDR1 reads SGHAT; CDR2 reads FQDESV (reference sequence). The CDR3 DNA reads TGTGCCAGCAGCCCTCGGACTAGCACAGATACGCAGTATTTT. This gives the protein CASSPRTSTDTQYF.

This clone was counted once. This specimen includes other DNA sequences encoding the same CDR3. The chain links TRBV7-9 to TRBJ1-2; 7 bases match TRBD1. The CDR3 consists of 13 residues. Germline assignment: CDR1 SEHNR and CDR2 FQNEAQ (reference sequence). After removal of 3 bases from V and 4 bases from J, the junction contained 2 bases not matched to a gene. The CDR3, as DNA: TGTGCCAGCAGCTTGGGACAGAGCTATGGCTACACCTTC. Protein: CASSLGQSYGYTF.

The gene calls are TRBV28 and TRBJ2-1; tentatively, D is TRBD1 (6 bases). Germline V gene data show CDR1 as MDHEN and CDR2 as SYDVKM. The CDR3 has 11 amino acids. Trimming left V 5 bases short and J 11 bases short, with 10 bases between. The CDR3 nucleotides read TGTGCCAGCAGTCTTTGGGACAAGCAGTTCTTC. Its protein product is CASSLWDKQFF.

The chain recombines TRBV28 with TRBJ1-1; 7 nucleotides agree with TRBD1. The germline gives CDR1 MDHEN, CDR2 SYDVKM. Unmatched junction bases numbered 8, after V lost 7 bases and J lost 0 bases. This CDR3 region has 15 residues. This chain's CDR3 is CASMGEGAMNTEAFF. DNA for the CDR3: TGTGCCAGCATGGGAGAGGGGGCAATGAACACTGAAGCTTTCTTT. The full variable domain, completed using reference TRBV28 and TRBJ1-1, is DVKVTQSSRYLVKRTGEKVFLECVQDMDHENMFWYRQDPGLGLRLIYFSYDVKMKEKGDIPEGYSVSREKKERFSLILESASTNQTSMYLCASMGEGAMNTEAFFGQGTRLTVV.

With respect to this clone: This sample includes further DNA sequences coding for the same CDR3. The chain joins TRBV3-1 (or the pseudogene TRBV3-2) to TRBJ2-6; D perhaps matches TRBD1 (5 bases). This CDR3 region has 15 residues. Trimming pared 0 bases from V and 2 bases from J, leaving 5 bases between. Germline V gene lookup returns CDR1 LGHDT and CDR2 YNNKEL (reference sequence). The CDR3 DNA sequence: TGTGCCAGCAGCCAAGAGGGGCCTGGGGCCAACGTCCTGACTTTC. Its translation: CASSQEGPGANVLTF.

V gene TRBV7-2 combines with J gene TRBJ1-2, with D unresolved. The germline CDR1 and CDR2 sequences are SGHTA and FQGNSA. With 5 bases removed from V and 2 bases from J, the gap between germline ends came to 15 bases. CDR3 size: 15 residues. CDR3 coding DNA: TGTGCCAGCAGCAAACCCAGGAGGACCAACTATGGCTACACCTTC. Translation: CASSKPRRTNYGYTF. Using reference TRBV7-2 and TRBJ1-2 for the parts outside the CDR3, the full variable domain is GAGVSQSPSNKVTEKGKDVELRCDPISGHTALYWYRQSLGQGLEFLIYFQGNSAPDKSGLPSDRFSAERTGGSVSTLTIQRTQQEDSAVYLCASSKPRRTNYGYTFGSGTRLTVV.

The CDR3 nucleotides read TGTGCCTGGGGCACGTTGGGGGGAAAGAATGATTCACCCCTCCACTTT. It codes for CAWGTLGGKNDSPLHF. The V call is TRBV30, the J call TRBJ1-6; tentatively, D is TRBD1 (5 bases). The CDR3 loop spans 16 amino acids. Germline-derived CDR1 and CDR2 are GTSNPN and SVGIG (reference sequence). V was clipped by 5 bases and J by 8 bases, with 22 bases between them.

CDR3 sequence reads: CASSLGTGEAYGYTF. The CDR3 DNA is TGCGCCAGCAGCTTGGGAACGGGGGAGGCCTATGGCTACACCTTC. The chain combines TRBV5-1 with TRBJ1-2; D possibly corresponds to TRBD1 (5 bases). Germline-derived CDR1 and CDR2 are SGHRS and YFSETQ. The CDR3 has 15 residues. Between the trimmed V and J ends, which lost 0 bases and 4 bases, there was a span of 13 bases.